These 27 T cell receptor beta chains were all obtained from the same sample, sequenced in a study of technical replicates of blood from several donors. TCRdb keeps only in-frame clones here, not all; method: immunoSEQ multiplex PCR. Counted here are tens of thousands of clones, 80% to 95% occurring once; the ten biggest clones make up approximately 0.34%. Sequences were obtained from T cells isolated from PBMCs. The origin of the receptors is a human donor in good health.

The chain employs TRBV27 and TRBJ2-5, with TRBD2 identical over 10 bases. Trimming cost V 3 bases and J 0 bases; bases outside gene matches: 1. CDR1 MNHEY and CDR2 SMNVEV come from the germline V gene (reference sequence). The CDR3 is 15 amino acids. CDR3 in amino acids: CASSFGTSDQETQYF. DNA of the CDR3: TGTGCCAGCAGTTTCGGGACTAGCGACCAAGAGACCCAGTACTTC.

The chain employs TRBV2 and TRBJ1-4; 9 nucleotides align to TRBD1. This CDR3 region has 14 residues. The V gene end was trimmed by 6 bases and the J gene end by 8 bases; junction bases not matched to a gene: 7. In germline, CDR1 is SNHLY, CDR2 FYNNEI. The CDR3 loop is CASREQGAREKLFF. The CDR3 nucleotides are TGTGCCAGCAGGGAACAGGGGGCTCGCGAAAAACTGTTTTTT. The entire variable domain, with the rest obtained from reference TRBV2 and TRBJ1-4, is as follows: EPEVTQTPSHQVTQMGQEVILRCVPISNHLYFYWYRQILGQKVEFLVSFYNNEISEKSEIFDDQFSVERPDGSNFTLKIRSTKLEDSAMYFCASREQGAREKLFFGSGTQLSVL.

The V gene is TRBV9, the J gene TRBJ2-7; 9 positions agree with TRBD1. CDR1 and CDR2 (germline): SGDLS, YYNGEE. Unmatched junction bases numbered 12, after V lost 4 bases and J lost 4 bases. There are 16 residues in the CDR3. In DNA form, the CDR3 reads TGTGCCAGCAGCCCGATGCTTACAGGGGGCGTATACGAGCAGTACTTC. Its protein product is CASSPMLTGGVYEQYF.

The gene calls are TRBV6-5 and TRBJ2-1, with D perhaps TRBD2 (5 bases). The germline gives CDR1 MNHEY, CDR2 SVGAGI. V lost 8 bases to trimming and J lost 2 bases, with 16 bases between them. This CDR3 is built from 15 residues. The CDR3 here is CASAGVSGTYNEQFF. CDR3 in DNA: TGTGCCAGCGCAGGTGTAAGCGGTACCTACAATGAGCAGTTCTTC.

This clone has just one count. The chain links TRBV2 to TRBJ2-2, with D perhaps TRBD1 (5 bases). The CDR3 has 13 amino acids. V lost 9 bases, J lost 7 bases, and 15 bases lay in between. From germline, CDR1 is SNHLY and CDR2 FYNNEI. The CDR3 region has the DNA TGTGCCAGTACCTTACAGGAGAACGGGGAGCTGTTTTTT. The encoded protein is CASTLQENGELFF. The variable domain in full, with the rest retrieved from reference TRBV2 and TRBJ2-2, is EPEVTQTPSHQVTQMGQEVILRCVPISNHLYFYWYRQILGQKVEFLVSFYNNEISEKSEIFDDQFSVERPDGSNFTLKIRSTKLEDSAMYFCASTLQENGELFFGEGSRLTVL.

CDR3 coding DNA: TGTGCCAGCAGCTTAGCGCGGAGGGCCTCAGATGGCTACACCTTC. Residues: CASSLARRASDGYTF. This chain connects TRBV7-8 to TRBJ1-2, with D unclear. Trimming took off 0 bases at V and 6 bases at J, with 14 bases between the two ends. This CDR3 has 15 amino acids. The germline CDR1 and CDR2 sequences are SGHVS and FQNEAQ.

This clone was detected once. The chain is built from TRBV4-3 and TRBJ2-5, with 9 bases matching TRBD2. V shed 0 bases, J shed 4 bases, and the junction held 3 bases outside the gene matches. The CDR3 has 15 amino acids. Germline V gene sequence: CDR1 LGHNA, CDR2 YSLEER. CDR3 sequence: CASSQDQREVETQYF. The CDR3 region has the DNA TGCGCCAGCAGCCAAGACCAGCGGGAGGTAGAGACCCAGTACTTC.

This rearrangement joins TRBV7-2 to TRBJ2-7, with 10 bases identical to TRBD2. The CDR3 runs to 16 residues. V gave up 1 base and J gave up 0 bases; unmatched junction bases: 3. Germline loops: CDR1 SGHTA, CDR2 FQGNSA. The CDR3 bases are TGTGCCAGCAGCTTAGGTAGCGGGGGGAGCTCCTACGAGCAGTACTTC. It is translated as CASSLGSGGSSYEQYF.

The V and J genes are TRBV27 and TRBJ2-4; tentative D call: TRBD1 (5 bases). The length of the CDR3 is 14 residues. Trimming took 5 bases from V and 8 from J, leaving 16 bases between them. The V gene's germline CDR1 is MNHEY and CDR2 SMNVEV (reference sequence). In nucleotides, the CDR3 is TGTGCCAGCAGTAAAGCCAGGGCTACGGACATTCAGTACTTC. Translation: CASSKARATDIQYF.

The chain couples TRBV5-6 to TRBJ1-5; D ambiguous. Deletions cut 3 bases from V and 5 bases from J, with 18 bases between. This CDR3 comprises 16 residues. Germline-derived CDR1 and CDR2 are SGHDT and YYEEEE. CDR3 sequence reads: CASSSALEGFYQPQHF. CDR3 coding DNA: TGTGCCAGCAGCTCAGCTCTGGAGGGTTTCTATCAGCCCCAGCATTTT.

This chain uses TRBV2 with TRBJ2-5; D gene ambiguous. This CDR3 region has 13 residues. Germline CDR1 reads SNHLY; CDR2 reads FYNNEI. The V end was cut by 1 base, the J end by 4 bases, with 7 bases between. The CDR3 spells CASSEGHAETQYF. The CDR3 coding sequence is TGTGCCAGCAGTGAAGGACACGCAGAGACCCAGTACTTC.

The chain links TRBV28 to TRBJ2-3; D is unresolved. The CDR3 is 16 amino acids. Trimming took off 6 bases at V and 1 base at J, with 17 bases between the two ends. Germline V CDR1 and CDR2: MDHEN, SYDVKM. CDR3 sequence: CASRESGVFGTDTQYF. The CDR3 DNA follows: TGTGCCAGCAGAGAATCCGGAGTCTTCGGCACAGATACGCAGTATTTT.

The chain employs TRBV2 and TRBJ2-5; D remains ambiguous. Between the trimmed V and J ends, which lost 5 bases and 4 bases, there was a span of 14 bases. Germline values: CDR1 SNHLY, CDR2 FYNNEI. This CDR3 contains 14 residues. The CDR3 DNA follows: TGTGCCAGCAGTAGTGAGGTAGCAAGAGAGACCCAGTACTTC. It encodes CASSSEVARETQYF.

The count of this clone is one. The chain uses TRBV4-2 and TRBJ2-7, with a weak D call TRBD2 (5 bases). The germline V gene encodes CDR1 LGHNA and CDR2 YNFKEQ. V was trimmed by 2 bases and J by 4 bases, leaving 9 bases between them. The CDR3 loop spans 13 amino acids. The CDR3 is CASSQNLAYEQYF. The DNA of the CDR3 is TGTGCCAGCAGCCAAAACCTAGCTTACGAGCAGTACTTC.

V usage is TRBV28 and J usage is TRBJ1-1; D unresolved. Germline V gives CDR1 MDHEN, CDR2 SYDVKM. CDR3 size: 12 residues. Trimming left V 5 bases short and J 5 bases short, with 9 bases between. DNA for the CDR3: TGTGCCAGCAGTGAGACACGAACTGAAGCTTTCTTT. Translation gives CASSETRTEAFF.

V gene TRBV7-9 combines with J gene TRBJ1-2; D might be TRBD1 (6 bases). Trimming removed 4 bases from V and 0 bases from J, with 12 bases in between. The CDR3 runs 15 residues. Germline lookup yields CDR1 SEHNR and CDR2 FQNEAQ (reference sequence). The chain's CDR3 is CASSSDSTANYGYTF. Here the CDR3 DNA reads TGTGCCAGCAGCTCGGACAGTACCGCTAACTATGGCTACACCTTC.

V and J are TRBV19 and TRBJ1-2; 7 nucleotides line up with TRBD1. Germline V gives CDR1 LNHDA, CDR2 SQIVND (reference sequence). V shed 5 bases, J shed 0 bases, and the junction held 9 bases outside the gene matches. CDR3 length equals 16 residues. CDR3 region: CASSPPYRGTNYGYTF. CDR3 nucleotide sequence: TGTGCCAGTAGTCCCCCCTACAGGGGTACTAACTATGGCTACACCTTC.

DNA of the CDR3: TGTGCCAGCAGCCCCGGGACACCAAATGAAGAGACCCAGTACTTC. Protein product: CASSPGTPNEETQYF. The chain carries TRBV11-3 and TRBJ2-5, with D maybe TRBD1 (6 bases). Between the trimmed V and J ends, which lost 5 bases and 3 bases, there was a span of 16 bases. Per the germline V gene, CDR1 is SGHNT and CDR2 is YENEEA. There are 15 residues in the CDR3.

The chain combines TRBV28 with TRBJ1-3; a weak D match, TRBD1 (6 bases). V gave up 7 bases and J gave up 0 bases, with 13 bases separating them. The CDR3 covers 15 residues. The germline V gene encodes CDR1 MDHEN and CDR2 SYDVKM. CDR3 sequence reads: CASTSQGSSGNTIYF. DNA of the CDR3: TGTGCCAGCACCTCACAGGGCTCCTCTGGAAACACCATATATTTT.

This chain uses TRBV18 with TRBJ1-1; 12 positions match TRBD1. Germline V CDR1 and CDR2: KGHSH, LQKENI. The CDR3 has 14 residues. J lost 5 bases, V lost 6 bases, and 4 bases had no gene match. The DNA of the CDR3 is TGTGCCAGCTCCGCGGGACAGGGGGCGACTGAAGCTTTCTTT. It specifies CASSAGQGATEAFF.

This sequence joins TRBV7-2 and TRBJ1-1; 7 bases line up with TRBD1. Trimming took 2 bases from V and 3 from J; bases not matched to a gene: 3. The germline CDR1 and CDR2 sequences are SGHTA and FQGNSA. This CDR3 region has 14 residues. CDR3 residues: CASSLNRGDTEAFF. The CDR3 DNA reads TGTGCCAGCAGCTTAAACAGGGGTGACACTGAAGCTTTCTTT. The whole variable domain, filled in from reference TRBV7-2 and TRBJ1-1, reads GAGVSQSPSNKVTEKGKDVELRCDPISGHTALYWYRQSLGQGLEFLIYFQGNSAPDKSGLPSDRFSAERTGGSVSTLTIQRTQQEDSAVYLCASSLNRGDTEAFFGQGTRLTVV.

The chain employs TRBV7-9 and TRBJ2-5; TRBD2 is a possible D gene (6 bases). The CDR3 totals 12 residues. The V end was cut by 11 bases, the J end by 2 bases, with 12 bases between. Germline CDR1 and CDR2: SEHNR and FQNEAQ (reference sequence). The CDR3 sequence is CAGGLVQETQYF. The CDR3, as DNA: TGTGCCGGGGGACTTGTTCAAGAGACCCAGTACTTC.

This chain joins TRBV6-5 and TRBJ1-2, with 7 bases aligning to TRBD1. CDR3 size: 14 residues. V trimming: 4 bases; J trimming: 4 bases; junction bases outside the gene matches: 6. Germline CDR1 MNHEY, CDR2 SVGAGI. The DNA for the CDR3 is TGTGCCAGCAGTTGGAACAGGGGAACCTATGGCTACACCTTC. It yields the protein CASSWNRGTYGYTF.

In its sample, this clone was seen once. This sequence joins TRBV6-4 and TRBJ2-7; maybe TRBD2 (6 bases). Trimming removed 3 bases at V and 7 bases at J, with 16 bases between. The CDR3 is made up of 14 amino acids. Germline assignment: CDR1 MRHNA and CDR2 SNTAGT. The chain's CDR3 is CASSEEGRDREQYF. The CDR3 DNA is TGTGCCAGCAGTGAGGAGGGGCGGGACCGAGAGCAGTACTTC.

The chain links TRBV7-3 to TRBJ2-7; no definite D call. Germline lookup yields CDR1 SGHTA and CDR2 FQGTGA. The CDR3 runs to 13 residues. The germline V and J ends were trimmed by 3 bases and 1 base, with 7 bases remaining between them. CDR3 amino acids: CASSFGQSYEQYF. The DNA of the CDR3 is TGTGCCAGCAGCTTTGGGCAATCCTACGAGCAGTACTTC.

The chain has TRBV5-4 and TRBJ2-7; possible D gene TRBD1, 6 bases. The CDR3 contains 14 residues. Germline V gene sequence: CDR1 SGHNT, CDR2 YYREEE (reference sequence). The V end was cut by 4 bases, the J end by 7 bases, with 18 bases between. This chain's CDR3 is CASSEQQGQREQYF. DNA for the CDR3: TGTGCCAGCAGCGAACAACAGGGACAACGGGAGCAGTACTTC.

This clone was counted a single time. The chain is built from TRBV7-9 and TRBJ2-1, with D possibly matching TRBD1 (5 bases). The CDR3 loop spans 13 amino acids. The V gene's germline CDR1 is SEHNR and CDR2 FQNEAQ (reference sequence). V lost 5 bases, J lost 6 bases, and 11 bases lay in between. CDR3 sequence: CASSKLDSNEQFF. The CDR3 DNA reads as TGTGCCAGCAGCAAATTAGACAGCAATGAGCAGTTCTTC.